This T cell receptor beta chain was sequenced for a study of blood T cell repertoires in COVID-19. Background on the study: Acute and convalescent COVID-19 samples came from the United States, Italy and Spain. T cells, B-cell-depleted T cells, or PBMCs provided the cDNA or gDNA that served as material.

The authors' processing: For nucleated cells, counts were estimated from reference gene primer amplification. Libraries were prepared by immunoSEQ multiplex PCR; TCRdb keeps only in-frame clonotypes and omits some of them. That table furnishes V, J and clone size, whereas the DNA furnished D and trimming. The profile shows about 93,000 clones, approximately 80% of them singletons. This receptor was taken from a human donor in a cohort sampled during active COVID-19. The sequenced sample was peripheral blood.

CDR3 bases: TGTGCCCCGACAGCCCGGGAGGGGTTTTCTGGAAACACCATATATTTT. Protein sequence: CAPTAREGFSGNTIYF. This chain connects TRBV24-1 to TRBJ1-3, with a possible D match to TRBD1 (5 bases). V shed 12 bases and J shed 1 base, with 21 bases lying between them. The CDR3 is 16 residues long. Germline lookup yields CDR1 KGHDR and CDR2 SFDVKD.